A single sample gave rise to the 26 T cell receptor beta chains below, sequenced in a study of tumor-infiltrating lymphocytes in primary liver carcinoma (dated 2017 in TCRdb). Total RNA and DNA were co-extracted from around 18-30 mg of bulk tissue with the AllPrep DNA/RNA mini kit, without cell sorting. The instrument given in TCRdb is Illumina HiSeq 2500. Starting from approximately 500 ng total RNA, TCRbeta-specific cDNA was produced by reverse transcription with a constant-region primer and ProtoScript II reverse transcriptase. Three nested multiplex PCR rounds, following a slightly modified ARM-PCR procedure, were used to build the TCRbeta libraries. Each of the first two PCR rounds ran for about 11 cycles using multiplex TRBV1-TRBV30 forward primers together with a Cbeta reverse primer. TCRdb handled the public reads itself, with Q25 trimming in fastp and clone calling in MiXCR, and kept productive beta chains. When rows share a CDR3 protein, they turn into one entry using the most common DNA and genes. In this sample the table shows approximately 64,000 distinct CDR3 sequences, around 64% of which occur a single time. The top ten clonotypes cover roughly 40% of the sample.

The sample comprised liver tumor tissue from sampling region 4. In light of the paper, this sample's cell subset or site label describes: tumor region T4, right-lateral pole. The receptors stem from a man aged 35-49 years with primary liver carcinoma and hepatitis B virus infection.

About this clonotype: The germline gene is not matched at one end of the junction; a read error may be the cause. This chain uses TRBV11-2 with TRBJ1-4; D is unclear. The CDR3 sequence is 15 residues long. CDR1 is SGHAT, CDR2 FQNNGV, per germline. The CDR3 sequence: CARSLDGFANGRLFF. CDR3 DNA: TGTGCCAGGAGCTTAGACGGGTTCGCTAATGGAAGACTGTTTTTT.

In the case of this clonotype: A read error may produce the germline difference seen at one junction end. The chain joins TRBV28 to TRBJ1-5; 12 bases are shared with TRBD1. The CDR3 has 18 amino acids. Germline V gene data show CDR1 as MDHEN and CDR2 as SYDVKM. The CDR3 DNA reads TGTGCCGGCAGCGCCGGGACAGGGGGCCCGGTTAGCAATCAGCCCCAGCATTTT. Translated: CAGSAGTGGPVSNQPQHF.

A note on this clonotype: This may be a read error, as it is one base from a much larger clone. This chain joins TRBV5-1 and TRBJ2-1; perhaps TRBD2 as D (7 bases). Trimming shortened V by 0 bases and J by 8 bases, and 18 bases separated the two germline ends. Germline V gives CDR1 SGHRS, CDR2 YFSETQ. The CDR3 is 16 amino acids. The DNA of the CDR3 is TGCGCCAGCAGCTTGGTTGTCGGAGGGGGGGGGGATGAGCAGTTCTTC. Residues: CASSLVVGGGGDEQFF. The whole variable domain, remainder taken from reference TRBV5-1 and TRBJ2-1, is KAGVTQTPRYLIKTRGQQVTLSCSPISGHRSVSWYQQTPGQGLQFLFEYFSETQRNKGNFPGRFSGRQFSNSRSEMNVSTLELGDSALYLCASSLVVGGGGDEQFFGPGTRLTVL.

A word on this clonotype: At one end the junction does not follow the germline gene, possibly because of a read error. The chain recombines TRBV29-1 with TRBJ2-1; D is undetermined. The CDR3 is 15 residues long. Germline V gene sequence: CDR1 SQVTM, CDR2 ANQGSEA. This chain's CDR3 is CIVDPSRANTNEQFF. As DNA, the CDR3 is TGCATCGTTGATCCTTCTAGGGCCAATACCAATGAGCAATTCTTC.

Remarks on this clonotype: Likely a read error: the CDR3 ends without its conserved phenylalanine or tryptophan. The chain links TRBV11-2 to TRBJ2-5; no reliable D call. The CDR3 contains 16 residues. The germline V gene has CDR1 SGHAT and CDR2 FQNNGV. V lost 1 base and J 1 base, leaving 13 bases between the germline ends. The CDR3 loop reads CASSLGLAEIQETQYS. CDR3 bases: TGTGCCAGCAGCTTAGGTCTGGCGGAGATCCAAGAGACCCAGTACTCT.

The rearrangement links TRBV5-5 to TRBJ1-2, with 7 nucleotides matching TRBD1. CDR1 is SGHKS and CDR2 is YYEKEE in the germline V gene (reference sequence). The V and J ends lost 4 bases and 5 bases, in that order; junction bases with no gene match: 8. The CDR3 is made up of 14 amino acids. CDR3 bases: TGTGCCAGCAGCATTAGACAGGGTGGATATGGCTACACCTTC. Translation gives CASSIRQGGYGYTF.

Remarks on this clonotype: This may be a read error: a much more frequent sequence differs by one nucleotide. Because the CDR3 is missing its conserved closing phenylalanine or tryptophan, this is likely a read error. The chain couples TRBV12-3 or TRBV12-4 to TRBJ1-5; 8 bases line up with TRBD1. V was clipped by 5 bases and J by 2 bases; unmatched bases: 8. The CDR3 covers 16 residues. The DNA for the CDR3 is TGTGCCAGCAGTACAACTCCGGGACAGGGCAATCAGCCCCAGCATTAT. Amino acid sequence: CASSTTPGQGNQPQHY.

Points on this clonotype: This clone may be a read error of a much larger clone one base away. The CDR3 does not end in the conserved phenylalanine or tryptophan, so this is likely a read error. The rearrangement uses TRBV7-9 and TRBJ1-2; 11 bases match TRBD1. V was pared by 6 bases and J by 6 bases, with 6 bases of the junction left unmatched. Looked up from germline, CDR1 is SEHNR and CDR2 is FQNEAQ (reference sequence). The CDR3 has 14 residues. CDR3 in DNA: TGTGCCAGCAGACGGGACAGGGGGTTTCATGGCTACACCTTA. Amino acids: CASRRDRGFHGYTL.

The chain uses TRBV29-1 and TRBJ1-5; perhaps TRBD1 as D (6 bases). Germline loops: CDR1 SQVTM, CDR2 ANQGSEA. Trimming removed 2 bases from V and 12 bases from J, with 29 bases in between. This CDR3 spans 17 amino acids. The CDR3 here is CSVEMTGAGSGPQIQHF. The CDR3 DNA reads TGCAGCGTTGAAATGACAGGCGCCGGCTCGGGTCCTCAGATCCAGCATTTT. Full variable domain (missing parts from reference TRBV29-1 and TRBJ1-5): SAVISQKPSRDICQRGTSLTIQCQVDSQVTMMFWYRQQPGQSLTLIATANQGSEATYESGFVIDKFPISRPNLTFSTLTVSNMSPEDSSIYLCSVEMTGAGSGPQIQHFGDGTRLSIL.

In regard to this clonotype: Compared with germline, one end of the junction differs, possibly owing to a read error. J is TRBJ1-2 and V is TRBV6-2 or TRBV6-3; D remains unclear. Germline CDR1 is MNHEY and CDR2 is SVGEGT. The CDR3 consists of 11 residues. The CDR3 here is CTSSSGRTYTF. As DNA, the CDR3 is TGTACCAGCAGTTCCGGACGGACTTACACCTTC.

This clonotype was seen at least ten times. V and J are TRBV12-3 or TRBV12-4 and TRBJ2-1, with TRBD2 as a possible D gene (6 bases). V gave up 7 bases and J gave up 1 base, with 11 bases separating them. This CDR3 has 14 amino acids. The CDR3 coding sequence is TGTGCCAGCATTACCGGGACTTCCTACAATGAGCAGTTCTTC. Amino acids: CASITGTSYNEQFF.

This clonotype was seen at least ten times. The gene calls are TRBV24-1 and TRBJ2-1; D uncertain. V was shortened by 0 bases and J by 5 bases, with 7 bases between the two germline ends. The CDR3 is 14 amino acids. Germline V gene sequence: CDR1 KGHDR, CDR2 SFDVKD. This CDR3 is CATSDLGANNEQFF. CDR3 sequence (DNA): TGTGCCACCAGTGATTTGGGAGCTAACAATGAGCAGTTCTTC.

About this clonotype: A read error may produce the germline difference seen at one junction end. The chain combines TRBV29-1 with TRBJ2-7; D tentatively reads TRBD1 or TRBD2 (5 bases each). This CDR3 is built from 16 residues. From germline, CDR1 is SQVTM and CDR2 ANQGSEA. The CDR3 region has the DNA TGCAGCACCATGACATCTGGGACCGGCACTTCCTACGAGCAATACTTC. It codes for CSTMTSGTGTSYEQYF.

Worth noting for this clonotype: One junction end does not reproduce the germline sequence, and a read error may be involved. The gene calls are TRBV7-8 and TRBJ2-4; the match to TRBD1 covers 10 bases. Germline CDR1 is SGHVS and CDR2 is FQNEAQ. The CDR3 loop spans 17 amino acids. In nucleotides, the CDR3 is TGTGCCAGTAGCTCTGAAACGGGACAGGGGGCCAAAAACATTCAGTACTTC. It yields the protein CASSSETGQGAKNIQYF.

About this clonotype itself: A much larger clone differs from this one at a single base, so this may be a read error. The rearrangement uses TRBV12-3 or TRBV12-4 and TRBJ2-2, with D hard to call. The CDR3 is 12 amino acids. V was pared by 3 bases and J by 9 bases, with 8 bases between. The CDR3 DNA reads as TGTGCCAGCAGTTTGGTCCCCTGGGAGCTGTTTTTT. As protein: CASSLVPWELFF.

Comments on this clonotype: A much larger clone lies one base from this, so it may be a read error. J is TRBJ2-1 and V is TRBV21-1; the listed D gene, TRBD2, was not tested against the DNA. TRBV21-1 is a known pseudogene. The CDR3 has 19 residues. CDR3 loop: CASRHAGLALSPICNEQFF. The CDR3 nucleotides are TGTGCCAGCAGACACGCGGGACTAGCGCTATCCCCAATCTGCAATGAGCAGTTCTTC.

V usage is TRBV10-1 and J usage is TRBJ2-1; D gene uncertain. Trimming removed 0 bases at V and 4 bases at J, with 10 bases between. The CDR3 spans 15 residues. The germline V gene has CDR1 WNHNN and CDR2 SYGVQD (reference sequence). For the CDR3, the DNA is TGCGCCAGCAGTGAGTCGGAAGGGCAATACAATGAGCAGTTCTTC. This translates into CASSESEGQYNEQFF.

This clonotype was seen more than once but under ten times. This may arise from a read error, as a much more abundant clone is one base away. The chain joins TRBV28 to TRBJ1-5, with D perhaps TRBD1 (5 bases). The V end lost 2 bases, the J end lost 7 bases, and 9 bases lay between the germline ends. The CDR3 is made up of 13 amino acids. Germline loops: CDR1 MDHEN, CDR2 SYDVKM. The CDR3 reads CASSLRQLQPQHF. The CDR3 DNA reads TGTGCCAGCAGTTTAAGACAGTTACAGCCCCAGCATTTT.

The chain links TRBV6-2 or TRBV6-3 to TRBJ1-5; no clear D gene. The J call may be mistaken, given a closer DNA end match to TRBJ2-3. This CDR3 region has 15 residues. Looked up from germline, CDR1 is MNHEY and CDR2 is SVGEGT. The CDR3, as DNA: TGTGCCAGCACCTCGGTCCCCATGAGCAATCAGCCCCAGTATTTT. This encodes CASTSVPMSNQPQYF.

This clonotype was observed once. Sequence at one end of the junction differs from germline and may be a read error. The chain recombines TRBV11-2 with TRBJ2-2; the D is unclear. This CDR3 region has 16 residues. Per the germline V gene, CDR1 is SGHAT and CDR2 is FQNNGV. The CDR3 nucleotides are TGTGCCAGCAACTTACAGCCTAGTCGGATCACCGGGGAGCTGTTTTTT. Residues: CASNLQPSRITGELFF.

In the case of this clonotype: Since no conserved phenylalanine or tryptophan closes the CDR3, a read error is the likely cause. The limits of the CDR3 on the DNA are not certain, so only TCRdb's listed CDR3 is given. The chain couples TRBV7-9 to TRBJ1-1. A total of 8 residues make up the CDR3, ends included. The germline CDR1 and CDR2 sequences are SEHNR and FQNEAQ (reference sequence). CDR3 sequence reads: CAPPDPFL.

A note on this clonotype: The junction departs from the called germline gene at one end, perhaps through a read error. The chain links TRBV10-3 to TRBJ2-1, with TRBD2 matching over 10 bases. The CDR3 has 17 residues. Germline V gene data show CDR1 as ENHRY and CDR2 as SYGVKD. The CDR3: CAVTSGTVFSSYNEQFF. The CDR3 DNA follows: TGTGCCGTAACTAGCGGGACTGTTTTTAGTTCCTATAATGAGCAGTTCTTC.

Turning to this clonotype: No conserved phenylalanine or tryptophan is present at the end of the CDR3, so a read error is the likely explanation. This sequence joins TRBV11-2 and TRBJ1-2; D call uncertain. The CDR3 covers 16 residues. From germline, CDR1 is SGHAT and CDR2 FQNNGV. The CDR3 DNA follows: TGTACCAGCAGCTTAGAGGGAGGACGGGAGATCCTGGGCTACACCTCC. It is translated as CTSSLEGGREILGYTS.

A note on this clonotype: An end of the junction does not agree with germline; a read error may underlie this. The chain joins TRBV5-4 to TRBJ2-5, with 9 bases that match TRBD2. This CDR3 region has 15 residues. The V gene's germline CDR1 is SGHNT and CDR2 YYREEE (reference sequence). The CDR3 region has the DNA TGTGTCAGCAACCTTTCCGGGACTAGCTTTGAGACCCAGTACTTC. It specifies CVSNLSGTSFETQYF. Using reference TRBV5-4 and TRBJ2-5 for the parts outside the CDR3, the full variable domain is ETGVTQSPTHLIKTRGQQVTLRCSSQSGHNTVSWYQQALGQGPQFIFQYYREEENGRGNFPPRFSGLQFPNYSSELNVNALELDDSALYLCVSNLSGTSFETQYFGPGTRLLVL.

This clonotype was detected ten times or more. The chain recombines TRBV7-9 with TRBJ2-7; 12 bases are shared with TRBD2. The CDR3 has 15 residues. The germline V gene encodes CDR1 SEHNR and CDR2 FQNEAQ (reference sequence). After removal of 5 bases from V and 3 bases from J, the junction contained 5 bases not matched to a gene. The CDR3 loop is CASSQTSGSFYEQYF. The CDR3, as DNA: TGTGCCAGCAGCCAGACTAGCGGGAGTTTCTACGAGCAGTACTTC.

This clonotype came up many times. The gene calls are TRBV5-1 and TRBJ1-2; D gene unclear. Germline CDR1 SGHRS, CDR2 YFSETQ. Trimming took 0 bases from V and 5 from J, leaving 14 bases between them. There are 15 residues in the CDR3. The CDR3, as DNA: TGCGCCAGCAGCTTGGCGGGTTTCGCTGAGTATGGCTACACCTTC. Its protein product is CASSLAGFAEYGYTF.